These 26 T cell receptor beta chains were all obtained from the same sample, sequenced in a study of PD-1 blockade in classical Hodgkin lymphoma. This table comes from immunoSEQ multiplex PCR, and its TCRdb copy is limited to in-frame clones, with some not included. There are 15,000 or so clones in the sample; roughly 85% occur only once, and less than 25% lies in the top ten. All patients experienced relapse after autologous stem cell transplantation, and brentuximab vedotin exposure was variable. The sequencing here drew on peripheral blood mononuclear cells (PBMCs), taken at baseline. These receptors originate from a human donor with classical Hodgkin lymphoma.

The CDR3 DNA reads TGTGCCAGCTCACCAGGGTCAGCAAATTATGGCTACACCTTC. It specifies CASSPGSANYGYTF. The chain combines TRBV18 with TRBJ1-2, with unresolved D. Trimming stripped 2 bases from V and 5 bases from J, with 12 bases between. CDR1 and CDR2 from the germline V gene are KGHSH and LQKENI. The CDR3 runs to 14 residues.

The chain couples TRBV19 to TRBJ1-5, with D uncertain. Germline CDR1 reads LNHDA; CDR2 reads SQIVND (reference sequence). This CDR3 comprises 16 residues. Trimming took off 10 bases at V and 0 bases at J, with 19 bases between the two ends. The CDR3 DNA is TGTGCCAATCCGAGTATATCCTTAAGTAGCAATCAGCCCCAGCATTTT. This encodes CANPSISLSSNQPQHF.

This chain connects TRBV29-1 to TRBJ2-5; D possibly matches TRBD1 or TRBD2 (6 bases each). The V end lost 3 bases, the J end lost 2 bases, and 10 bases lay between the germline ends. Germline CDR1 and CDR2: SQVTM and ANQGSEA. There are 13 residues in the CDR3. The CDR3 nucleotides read TGCAGCGTTGAGGAAGGGGGGCAAGAGACCCAGTACTTC. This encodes CSVEEGGQETQYF. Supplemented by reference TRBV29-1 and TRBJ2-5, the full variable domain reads SAVISQKPSRDICQRGTSLTIQCQVDSQVTMMFWYRQQPGQSLTLIATANQGSEATYESGFVIDKFPISRPNLTFSTLTVSNMSPEDSSIYLCSVEEGGQETQYFGPGTRLLVL.

As DNA, the CDR3 is TGTGCCATCTCGGGGGGCAATCAGCCCCAGCATTTT. Translated: CAISGGNQPQHF. The chain combines TRBV28 with TRBJ1-5; D may be TRBD1 (5 bases). Trimming stripped 10 bases from V and 2 bases from J, with 9 bases between. Germline V gene sequence: CDR1 MDHEN, CDR2 SYDVKM. The CDR3 has 12 amino acids.

CDR3 DNA sequence: TGTGCCATCAGTGATCCTAGCGGGACCAAGGCCCCAGATACGCAGTATTTT. Translating it yields CAISDPSGTKAPDTQYF. The chain employs TRBV10-3 and TRBJ2-3, with 9 bases that match TRBD2. The CDR3 runs to 17 residues. Germline V gene data show CDR1 as ENHRY and CDR2 as SYGVKD. Trimming cost V 3 bases and J 4 bases; bases outside gene matches: 11.

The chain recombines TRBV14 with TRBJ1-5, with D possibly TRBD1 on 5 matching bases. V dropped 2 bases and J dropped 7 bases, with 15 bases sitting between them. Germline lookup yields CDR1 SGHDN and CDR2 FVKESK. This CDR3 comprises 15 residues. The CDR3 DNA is TGTGCCAGCAGCCAACGTGAGGCAGGGAAACAGCCCCAGCATTTT. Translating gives CASSQREAGKQPQHF.

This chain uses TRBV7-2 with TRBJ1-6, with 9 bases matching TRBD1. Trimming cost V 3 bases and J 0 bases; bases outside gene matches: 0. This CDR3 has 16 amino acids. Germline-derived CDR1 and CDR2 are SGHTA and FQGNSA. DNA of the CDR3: TGTGCCAGCAGCTTGACAGGGGGCTCCTATAATTCACCCCTCCACTTT. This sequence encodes CASSLTGGSYNSPLHF.

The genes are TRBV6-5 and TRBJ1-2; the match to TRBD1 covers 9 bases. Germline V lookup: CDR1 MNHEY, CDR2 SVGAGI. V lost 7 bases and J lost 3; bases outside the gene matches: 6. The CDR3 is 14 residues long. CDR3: CASTTGGWDYGYTF. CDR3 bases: TGTGCCAGCACCACAGGGGGCTGGGACTATGGCTACACCTTC.

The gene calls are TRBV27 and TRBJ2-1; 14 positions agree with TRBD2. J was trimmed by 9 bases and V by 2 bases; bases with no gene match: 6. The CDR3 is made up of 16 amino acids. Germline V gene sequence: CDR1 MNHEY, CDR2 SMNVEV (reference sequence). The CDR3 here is CASSLGGLAGVGEQFF. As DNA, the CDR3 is TGTGCCAGCAGTTTAGGGGGACTAGCGGGGGTCGGTGAGCAGTTCTTC.

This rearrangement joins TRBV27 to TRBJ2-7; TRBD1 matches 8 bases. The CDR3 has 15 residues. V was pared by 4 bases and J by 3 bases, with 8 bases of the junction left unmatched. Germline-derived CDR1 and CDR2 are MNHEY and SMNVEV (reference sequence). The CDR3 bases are TGTGCCAGCAGTTATTCATACAGGGGGGTCTACGAGCAGTACTTC. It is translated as CASSYSYRGVYEQYF.

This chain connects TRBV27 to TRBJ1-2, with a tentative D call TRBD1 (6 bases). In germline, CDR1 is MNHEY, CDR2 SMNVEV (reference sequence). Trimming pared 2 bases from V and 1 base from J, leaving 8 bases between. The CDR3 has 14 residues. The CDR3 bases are TGTGCCAGCAGTTTACCCAGGGGTAACTATGGCTACACCTTC. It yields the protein CASSLPRGNYGYTF.

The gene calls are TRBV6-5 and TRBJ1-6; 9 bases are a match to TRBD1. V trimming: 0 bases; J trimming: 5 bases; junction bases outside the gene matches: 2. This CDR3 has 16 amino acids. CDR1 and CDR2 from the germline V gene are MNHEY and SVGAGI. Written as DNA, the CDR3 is TGTGCCAGCAGTTACTCGGGACAGGGCGATAATTCACCCCTCCACTTT. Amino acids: CASSYSGQGDNSPLHF.

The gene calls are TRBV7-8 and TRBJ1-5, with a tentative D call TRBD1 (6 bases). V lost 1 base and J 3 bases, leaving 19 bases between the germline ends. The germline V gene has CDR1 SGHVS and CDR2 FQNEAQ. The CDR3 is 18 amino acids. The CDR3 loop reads CASSLEGRWQGINQPQHF. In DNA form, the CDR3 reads TGTGCCAGCAGCTTAGAAGGTCGATGGCAGGGGATCAATCAGCCCCAGCATTTT. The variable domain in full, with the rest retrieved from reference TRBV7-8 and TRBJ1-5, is GAGVSQSPRYKVAKRGQDVALRCDPISGHVSLFWYQQALGQGPEFLTYFQNEAQLDKSGLPSDRFFAERPEGSVSTLKIQRTQQEDSAVYLCASSLEGRWQGINQPQHFGDGTRLSIL.

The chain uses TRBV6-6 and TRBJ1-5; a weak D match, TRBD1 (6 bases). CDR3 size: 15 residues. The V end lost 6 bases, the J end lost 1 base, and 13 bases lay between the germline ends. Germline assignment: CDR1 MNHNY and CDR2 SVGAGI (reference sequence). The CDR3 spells CASRPQGGSNQPQHF. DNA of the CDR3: TGTGCCAGCAGGCCACAGGGAGGGAGCAATCAGCCCCAGCATTTT.

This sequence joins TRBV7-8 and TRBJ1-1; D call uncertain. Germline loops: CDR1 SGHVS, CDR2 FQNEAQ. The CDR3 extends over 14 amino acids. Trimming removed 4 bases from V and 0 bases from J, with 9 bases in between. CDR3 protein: CASSSQWVNTEAFF. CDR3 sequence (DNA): TGTGCCAGCAGCTCCCAATGGGTGAACACTGAAGCTTTCTTT.

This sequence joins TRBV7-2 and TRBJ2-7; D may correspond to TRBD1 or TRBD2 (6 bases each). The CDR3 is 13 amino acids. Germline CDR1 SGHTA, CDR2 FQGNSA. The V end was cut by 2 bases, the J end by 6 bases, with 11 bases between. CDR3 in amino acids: CASSLRGVVEQYF. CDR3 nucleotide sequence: TGTGCCAGCAGCTTAAGGGGGGTAGTCGAGCAGTACTTC.

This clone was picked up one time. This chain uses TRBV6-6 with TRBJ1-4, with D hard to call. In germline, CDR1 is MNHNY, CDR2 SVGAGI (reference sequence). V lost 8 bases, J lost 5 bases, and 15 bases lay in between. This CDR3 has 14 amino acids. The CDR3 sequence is CASGPDGDNEKLFF. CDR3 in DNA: TGTGCCAGCGGCCCCGACGGAGACAATGAAAAACTGTTTTTT.

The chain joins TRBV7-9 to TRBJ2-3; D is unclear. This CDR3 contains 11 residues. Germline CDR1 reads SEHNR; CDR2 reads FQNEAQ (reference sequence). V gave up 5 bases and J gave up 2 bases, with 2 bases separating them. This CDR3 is CASSPTDTQYF. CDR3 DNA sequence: TGTGCCAGCAGCCCCACAGATACGCAGTATTTT.

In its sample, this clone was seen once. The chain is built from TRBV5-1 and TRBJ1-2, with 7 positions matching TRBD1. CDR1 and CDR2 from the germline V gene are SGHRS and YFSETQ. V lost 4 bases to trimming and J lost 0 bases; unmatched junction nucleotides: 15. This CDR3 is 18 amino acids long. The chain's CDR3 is CASSPYFRTGRANYGYTF. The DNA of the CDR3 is TGCGCCAGCAGCCCCTATTTTCGGACAGGTAGAGCTAACTATGGCTACACCTTC.

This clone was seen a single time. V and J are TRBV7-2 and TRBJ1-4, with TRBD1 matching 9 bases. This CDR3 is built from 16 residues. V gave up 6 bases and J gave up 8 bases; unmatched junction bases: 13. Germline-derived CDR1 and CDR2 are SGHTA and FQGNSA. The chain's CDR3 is CASRTQGGTGYEKLFF. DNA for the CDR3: TGTGCCAGCAGAACCCAAGGGGGGACAGGGTACGAAAAACTGTTTTTT.

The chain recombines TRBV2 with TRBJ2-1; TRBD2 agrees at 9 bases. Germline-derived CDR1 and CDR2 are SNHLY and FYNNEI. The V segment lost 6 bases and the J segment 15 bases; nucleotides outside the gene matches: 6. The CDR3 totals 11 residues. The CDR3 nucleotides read TGTGCCAGCAGCCCTAGCGGGGTCACGTTCTTC. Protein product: CASSPSGVTFF.

The CDR3 sequence: CASSYSDSYTGELFF. CDR3 DNA sequence: TGTGCCAGCAGTTACTCGGATTCATACACCGGGGAGCTGTTTTTT. This rearrangement joins TRBV6-6 to TRBJ2-2; no clear D. This CDR3 has 15 amino acids. The germline V and J ends were trimmed by 0 bases and 3 bases, with 8 bases remaining between them. The germline V gene encodes CDR1 MNHNY and CDR2 SVGAGI (reference sequence).

CDR3 nucleotide sequence: TGTGCCAGCACCCCCGGATGGACTTCCTCCTACGAGCAGTACTTC. Translated, it gives CASTPGWTSSYEQYF. V usage is TRBV28 and J usage is TRBJ2-7; perhaps TRBD2 as D (5 bases). CDR3 length: 15 residues. Trimming removed 7 bases from V and 0 bases from J, with 16 bases in between. The germline CDR1 and CDR2 sequences are MDHEN and SYDVKM.

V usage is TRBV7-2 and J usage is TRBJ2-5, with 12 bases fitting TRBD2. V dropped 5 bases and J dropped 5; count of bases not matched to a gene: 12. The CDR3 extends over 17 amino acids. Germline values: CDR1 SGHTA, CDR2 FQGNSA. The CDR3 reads CASSTRTSGDHSETQYF. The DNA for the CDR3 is TGTGCCAGCAGCACTCGGACTAGCGGGGACCATTCCGAGACCCAGTACTTC.

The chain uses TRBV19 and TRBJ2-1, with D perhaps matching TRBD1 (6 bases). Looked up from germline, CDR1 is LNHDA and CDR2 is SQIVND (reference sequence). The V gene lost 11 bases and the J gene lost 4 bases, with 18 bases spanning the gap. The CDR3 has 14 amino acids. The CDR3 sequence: CASAPRGLYNEQFF. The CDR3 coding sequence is TGTGCCTCTGCCCCCAGGGGCCTTTACAATGAGCAGTTCTTC.

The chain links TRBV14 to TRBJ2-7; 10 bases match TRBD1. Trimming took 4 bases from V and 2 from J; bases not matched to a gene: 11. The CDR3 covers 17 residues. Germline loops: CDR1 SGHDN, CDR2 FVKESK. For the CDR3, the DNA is TGTGCCAGCAGCCGCCCTCTGGGACAGGGGCCCCCCTACGAGCAGTACTTC. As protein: CASSRPLGQGPPYEQYF.